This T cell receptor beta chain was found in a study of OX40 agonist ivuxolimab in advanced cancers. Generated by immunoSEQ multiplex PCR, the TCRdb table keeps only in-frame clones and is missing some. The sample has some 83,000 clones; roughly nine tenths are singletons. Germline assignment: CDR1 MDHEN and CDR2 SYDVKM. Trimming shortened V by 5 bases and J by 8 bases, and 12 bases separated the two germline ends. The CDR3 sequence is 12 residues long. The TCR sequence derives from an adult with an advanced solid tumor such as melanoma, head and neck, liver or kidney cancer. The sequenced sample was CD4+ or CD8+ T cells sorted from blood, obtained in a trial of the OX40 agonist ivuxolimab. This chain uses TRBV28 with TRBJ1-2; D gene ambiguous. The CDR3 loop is CASSPDWRGYTF. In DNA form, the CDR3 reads TGTGCCAGCAGTCCCGATTGGAGGGGCTACACCTTC.